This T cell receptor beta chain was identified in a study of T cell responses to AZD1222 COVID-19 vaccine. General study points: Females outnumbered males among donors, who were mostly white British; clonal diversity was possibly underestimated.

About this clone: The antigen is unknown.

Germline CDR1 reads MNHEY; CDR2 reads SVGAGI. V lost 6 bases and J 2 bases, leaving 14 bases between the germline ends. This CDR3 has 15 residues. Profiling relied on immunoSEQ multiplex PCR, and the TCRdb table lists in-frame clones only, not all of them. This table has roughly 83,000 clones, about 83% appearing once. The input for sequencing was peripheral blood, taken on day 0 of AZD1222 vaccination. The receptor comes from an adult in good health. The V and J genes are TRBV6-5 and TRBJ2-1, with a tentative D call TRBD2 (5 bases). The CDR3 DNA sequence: TGTGCCAGCAGACTCACTAGTGTTCCCTACAATGAGCAGTTCTTC. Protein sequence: CASRLTSVPYNEQFF.